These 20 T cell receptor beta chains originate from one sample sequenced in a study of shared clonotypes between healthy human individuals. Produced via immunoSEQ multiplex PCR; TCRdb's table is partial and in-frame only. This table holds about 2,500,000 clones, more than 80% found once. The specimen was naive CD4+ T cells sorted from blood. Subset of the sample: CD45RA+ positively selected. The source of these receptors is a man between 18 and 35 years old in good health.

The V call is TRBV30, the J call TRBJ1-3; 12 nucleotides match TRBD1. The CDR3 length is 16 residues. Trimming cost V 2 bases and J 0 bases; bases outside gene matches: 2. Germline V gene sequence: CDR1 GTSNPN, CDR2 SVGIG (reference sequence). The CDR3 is CAWSRGQGASGNTIYF. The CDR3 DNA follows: TGTGCCTGGAGTAGGGGACAGGGGGCCTCTGGAAACACCATATATTTT. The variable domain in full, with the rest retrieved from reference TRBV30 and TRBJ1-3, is SQTIHQWPATLVQPVGSPLSLECTVEGTSNPNLYWYRQAAGRGLQLLFYSVGIGQISSEVPQNLSASRPQDRQFILSSKKLLLSDSGFYLCAWSRGQGASGNTIYFGEGSWLTVV.

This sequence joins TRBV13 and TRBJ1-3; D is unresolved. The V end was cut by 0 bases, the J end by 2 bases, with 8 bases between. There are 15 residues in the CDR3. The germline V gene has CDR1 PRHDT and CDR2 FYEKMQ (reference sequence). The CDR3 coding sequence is TGTGCCAGCAGCTTAGGTGGAGGGACTGGAAACACCATATATTTT. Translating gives CASSLGGGTGNTIYF. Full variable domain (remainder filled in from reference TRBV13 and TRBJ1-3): AAGVIQSPRHLIKEKRETATLKCYPIPRHDTVYWYQQGPGQDPQFLISFYEKMQSDKGSIPDRFSAQQFSDYHSELNMSSLELGDSALYFCASSLGGGTGNTIYFGEGSWLTVV.

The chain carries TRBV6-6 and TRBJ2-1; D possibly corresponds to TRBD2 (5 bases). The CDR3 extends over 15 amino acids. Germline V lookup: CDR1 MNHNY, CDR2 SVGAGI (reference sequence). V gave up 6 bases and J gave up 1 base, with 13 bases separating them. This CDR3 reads CASSPGSPSYNEQFF. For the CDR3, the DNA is TGTGCCAGCAGCCCGGGAAGCCCATCCTACAATGAGCAGTTCTTC.

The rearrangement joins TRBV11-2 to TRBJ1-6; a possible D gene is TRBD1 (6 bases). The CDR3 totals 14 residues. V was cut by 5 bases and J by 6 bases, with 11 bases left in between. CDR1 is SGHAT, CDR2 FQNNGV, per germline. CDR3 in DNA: TGTGCCAGCAGCCGTTTAGGGGGTAATTCACCCCTCCACTTT. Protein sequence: CASSRLGGNSPLHF.

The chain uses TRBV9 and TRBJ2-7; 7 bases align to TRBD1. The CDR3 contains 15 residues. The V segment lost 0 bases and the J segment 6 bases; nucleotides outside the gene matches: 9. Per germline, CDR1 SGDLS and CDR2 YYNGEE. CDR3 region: CASSVALDRVSEQYF. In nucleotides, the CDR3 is TGTGCCAGCAGCGTAGCTCTAGACAGGGTGTCCGAGCAGTACTTC.

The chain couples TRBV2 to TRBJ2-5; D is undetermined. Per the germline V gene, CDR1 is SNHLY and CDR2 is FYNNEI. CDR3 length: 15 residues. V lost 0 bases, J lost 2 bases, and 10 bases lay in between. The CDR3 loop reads CASSEALVGQETQYF. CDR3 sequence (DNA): TGTGCCAGCAGTGAAGCGTTGGTGGGACAAGAGACCCAGTACTTC.

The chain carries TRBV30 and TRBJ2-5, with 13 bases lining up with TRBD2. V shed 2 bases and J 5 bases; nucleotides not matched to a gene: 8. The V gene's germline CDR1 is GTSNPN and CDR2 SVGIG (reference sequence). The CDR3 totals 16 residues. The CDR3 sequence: CAWSTGTSGNGETQYF. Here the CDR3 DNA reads TGTGCCTGGAGTACCGGGACTAGCGGGAACGGGGAGACCCAGTACTTC.

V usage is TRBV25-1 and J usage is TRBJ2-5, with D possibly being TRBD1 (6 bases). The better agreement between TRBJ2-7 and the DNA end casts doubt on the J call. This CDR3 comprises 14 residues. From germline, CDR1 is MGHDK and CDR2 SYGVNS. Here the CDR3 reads CASSEYSQGYEQYF. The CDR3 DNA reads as TGTGCCAGCAGTGAATATTCACAGGGCTACGAGCAGTACTTC.

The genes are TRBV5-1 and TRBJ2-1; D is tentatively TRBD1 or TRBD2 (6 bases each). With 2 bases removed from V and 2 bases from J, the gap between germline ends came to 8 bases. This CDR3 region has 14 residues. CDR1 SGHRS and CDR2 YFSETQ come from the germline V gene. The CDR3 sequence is CASSLRGAYNEQFF. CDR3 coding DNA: TGCGCCAGCAGCTTAAGGGGGGCCTACAATGAGCAGTTCTTC.

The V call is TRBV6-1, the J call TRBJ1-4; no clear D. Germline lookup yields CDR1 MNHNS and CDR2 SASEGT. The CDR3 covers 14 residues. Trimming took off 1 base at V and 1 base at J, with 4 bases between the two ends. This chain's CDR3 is CASSEVGTNEKLFF. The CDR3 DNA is TGTGCCAGCAGTGAAGTCGGAACTAATGAAAAACTGTTTTTT.

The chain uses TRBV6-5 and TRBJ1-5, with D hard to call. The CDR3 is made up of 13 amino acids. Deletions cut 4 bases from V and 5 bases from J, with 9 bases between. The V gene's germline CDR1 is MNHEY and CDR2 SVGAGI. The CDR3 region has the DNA TGTGCCAGCAGTTGGGGTACCTATCAGCCCCAGCATTTT. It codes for CASSWGTYQPQHF.

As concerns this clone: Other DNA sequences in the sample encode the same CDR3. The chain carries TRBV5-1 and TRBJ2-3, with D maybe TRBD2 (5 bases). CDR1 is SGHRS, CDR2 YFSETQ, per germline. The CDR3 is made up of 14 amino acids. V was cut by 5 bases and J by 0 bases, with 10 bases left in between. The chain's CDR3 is CASRRTGSTDTQYF. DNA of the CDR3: TGCGCCAGCAGGAGGACGGGAAGCACAGATACGCAGTATTTT. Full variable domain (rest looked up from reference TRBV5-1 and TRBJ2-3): KAGVTQTPRYLIKTRGQQVTLSCSPISGHRSVSWYQQTPGQGLQFLFEYFSETQRNKGNFPGRFSGRQFSNSRSEMNVSTLELGDSALYLCASRRTGSTDTQYFGPGTRLTVL.

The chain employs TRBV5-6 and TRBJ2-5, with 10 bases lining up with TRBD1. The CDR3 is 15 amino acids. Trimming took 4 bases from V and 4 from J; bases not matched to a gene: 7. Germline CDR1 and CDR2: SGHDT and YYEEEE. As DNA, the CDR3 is TGTGCCAGCAGCCTAGAGACAGGGGGCAGAGAGACCCAGTACTTC. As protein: CASSLETGGRETQYF.

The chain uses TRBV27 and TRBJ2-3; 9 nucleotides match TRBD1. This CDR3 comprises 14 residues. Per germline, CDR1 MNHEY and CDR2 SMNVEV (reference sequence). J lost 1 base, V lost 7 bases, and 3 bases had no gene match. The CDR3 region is CASTYRGRTDTQYF. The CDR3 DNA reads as TGTGCCAGCACCTACAGGGGGCGCACAGATACGCAGTATTTT.

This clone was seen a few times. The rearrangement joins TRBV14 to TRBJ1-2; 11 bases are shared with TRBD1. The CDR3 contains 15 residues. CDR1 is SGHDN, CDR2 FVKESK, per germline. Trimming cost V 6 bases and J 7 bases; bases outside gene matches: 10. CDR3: CASRNAGTGGGGYTF. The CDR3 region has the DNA TGTGCCAGCAGAAACGCCGGGACAGGGGGAGGTGGCTACACCTTC.

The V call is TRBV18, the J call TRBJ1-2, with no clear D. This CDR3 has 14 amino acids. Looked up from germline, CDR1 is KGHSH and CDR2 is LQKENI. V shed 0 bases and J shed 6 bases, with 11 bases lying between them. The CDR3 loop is CASSPPGLEDGYTF. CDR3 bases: TGTGCCAGCTCACCACCTGGGCTAGAGGATGGCTACACCTTC.

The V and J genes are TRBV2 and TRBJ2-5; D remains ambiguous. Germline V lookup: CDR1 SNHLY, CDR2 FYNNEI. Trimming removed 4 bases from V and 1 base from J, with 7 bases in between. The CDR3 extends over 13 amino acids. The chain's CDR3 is CASSGILQETQYF. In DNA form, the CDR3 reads TGTGCCAGCAGTGGAATCCTCCAAGAGACCCAGTACTTC.

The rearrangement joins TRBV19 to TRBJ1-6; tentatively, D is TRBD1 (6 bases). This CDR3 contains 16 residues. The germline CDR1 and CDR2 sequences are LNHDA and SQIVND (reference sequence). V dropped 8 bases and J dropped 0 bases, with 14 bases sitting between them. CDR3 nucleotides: TGTGCCAGTTCATACGACAGGAGCTCCTATAATTCACCCCTCCACTTT. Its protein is CASSYDRSSYNSPLHF. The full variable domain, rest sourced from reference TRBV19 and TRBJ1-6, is DGGITQSPKYLFRKEGQNVTLSCEQNLNHDAMYWYRQDPGQGLRLIYYSQIVNDFQKGDIAEGYSVSREKKESFPLTVTSAQKNPTAFYLCASSYDRSSYNSPLHFGNGTRLTVT.

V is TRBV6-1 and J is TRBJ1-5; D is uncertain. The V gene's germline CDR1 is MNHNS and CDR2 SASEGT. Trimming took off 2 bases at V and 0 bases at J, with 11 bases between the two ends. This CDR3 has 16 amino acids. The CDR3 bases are TGTGCCAGCAGTGAATTGGCTAACTATAGCAATCAGCCCCAGCATTTT. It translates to CASSELANYSNQPQHF.

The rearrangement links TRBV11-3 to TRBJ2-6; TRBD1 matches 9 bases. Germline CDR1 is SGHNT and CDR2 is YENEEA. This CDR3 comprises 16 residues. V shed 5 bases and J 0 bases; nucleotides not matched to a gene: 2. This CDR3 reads CASSPTGGSGANVLTF. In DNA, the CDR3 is TGTGCCAGCAGCCCGACAGGGGGCTCTGGGGCCAACGTCCTGACTTTC.